This entry describes one TCR beta chain. The antigen remains undetermined. The sample belongs to a study of CD8+ T cells in alopecia areata. Findings of the study overall: Clonality in lesional scalp, especially alopecia totalis/universalis, exceeded that of normal scalp.

Reverse transcribed after extraction, RNA yielded cDNA as the sequencing template. The protocol was immunoSEQ multiplex PCR, while the TCRdb copy is restricted to in-frame clones and leaves out a portion. The table shows 150,000 or so clones, with more than 45% occurring only once. This CDR3 is built from 15 residues. The V and J ends lost 5 bases and 1 base respectively, with 13 bases between them. The germline CDR1 and CDR2 sequences are SGHTA and FQGNSA. The V gene is TRBV7-2, the J gene TRBJ2-3; a weak D match, TRBD1 (6 bases). The source material was CD4+ T cells sorted from blood. This receptor was taken from a human donor with alopecia areata. CDR3 DNA: TGTGCCAGCAGCCGTGGGACACTACGCACAGATACGCAGTATTTT. Residues: CASSRGTLRTDTQYF.